The 19 T cell receptor beta chains below come from one sample, sequenced in a study of response to subunit inactivated influenza vaccine. TCRdb reanalysed the RT-PCR reads using MiXCR and keeps one entry per CDR3 protein. The sample comprises about 540,000 distinct CDR3 sequences, approximately 15% of which are singletons, and roughly 11% rests with the top ten. The input for sequencing was PBMCs from blood, taken 11 to 12 days after vaccination. These receptors all stem from a man aged 50 or older who received an inactivated influenza vaccine.

This clonotype has only a few counts. This chain uses TRBV5-1 with TRBJ2-3; 9 positions agree with TRBD2. CDR3 length: 16 amino acids. J was trimmed by 3 bases and V by 1 base; bases with no gene match: 6. CDR1 is SGHRS, CDR2 YFSETQ, per germline. In DNA, the CDR3 is TGCGCCAGCAGCTTGCTAGCGGGGATCGGGACAGATACGCAGTATTTT. Translating it yields CASSLLAGIGTDTQYF.

The rearrangement uses TRBV19 and TRBJ2-2; D might be TRBD1 or TRBD2, each matching 5 bases. The CDR3 has 14 residues. Per germline, CDR1 LNHDA and CDR2 SQIVND (reference sequence). V was clipped by 7 bases and J by 4 bases, with 13 bases between them. The chain's CDR3 is CASTDGGFTGELFF. CDR3 DNA sequence: TGTGCCAGTACGGATGGGGGATTCACCGGGGAGCTGTTTTTT.

This clonotype was seen ten or more times. In DNA form, the CDR3 reads TGTGCCAGCAGCGACAGGGGTTCACCCCTCCACTTT. The encoded protein is CASSDRGSPLHF. The chain employs TRBV7-9 and TRBJ1-6, with 8 bases lining up with TRBD1. This CDR3 has 12 amino acids. V lost 5 bases to trimming and J lost 9 bases; unmatched junction nucleotides: 0. The germline V gene has CDR1 SEHNR and CDR2 FQNEAQ (reference sequence).

The gene calls are TRBV10-3 and TRBJ1-2; possibly TRBD1 for D (6 bases). The CDR3 sequence is 13 residues long. V was shortened by 3 bases and J by 4 bases, with 9 bases between the two germline ends. CDR1 is ENHRY and CDR2 is SYGVKD in the germline V gene. In DNA, the CDR3 is TGTGCCATCAGTGAAGAGGACAGCTATGGCTACACCTTC. Residues: CAISEEDSYGYTF.

The V and J genes are TRBV7-2 and TRBJ2-5; possibly TRBD2 for D (6 bases). Germline CDR1 and CDR2: SGHTA and FQGNSA. Trimming left V 3 bases short and J 3 bases short, with 8 bases between. The CDR3 totals 13 residues. The CDR3 nucleotides read TGTGCCAGCAGCTTCGGGAGTGAAGAGACCCAGTACTTC. The encoded protein is CASSFGSEETQYF. Complete variable domain (other parts from reference TRBV7-2 and TRBJ2-5): GAGVSQSPSNKVTEKGKDVELRCDPISGHTALYWYRQSLGQGLEFLIYFQGNSAPDKSGLPSDRFSAERTGGSVSTLTIQRTQQEDSAVYLCASSFGSEETQYFGPGTRLLVL.

This clonotype was counted at least ten times. J is TRBJ2-5 and V is TRBV20-1, with D uncertain. CDR1 and CDR2 from the germline V gene are DFQATT and SNEGSKA (reference sequence). Trimming pared 3 bases from V and 5 bases from J, leaving 7 bases between. CDR3 length equals 11 residues. DNA for the CDR3: TGCAGTGCTAGGGTCCAGGAGACCCAGTACTTC. It translates to CSARVQETQYF.

In this sample, this clonotype turned up a few times. The chain carries TRBV28 and TRBJ1-1; TRBD1 might be the D (6 bases). Germline V gene data show CDR1 as MDHEN and CDR2 as SYDVKM. This CDR3 region has 12 residues. V lost 6 bases, J lost 9 bases, and 14 bases lay in between. Here the CDR3 reads CASRDGQHQAFF. CDR3 bases: TGTGCCAGCAGGGACGGACAGCACCAAGCTTTCTTT.

This chain links TRBV29-1 with TRBJ2-3; D gene uncertain. Trimming pared 7 bases from V and 0 bases from J, leaving 14 bases between. The CDR3 has 14 amino acids. In germline, CDR1 is SQVTM, CDR2 ANQGSEA. CDR3 loop: CSGGSPISTDTQYF. The CDR3 DNA sequence: TGCAGCGGGGGATCCCCAATCAGCACAGATACGCAGTATTTT.

V and J are TRBV6-2 or TRBV6-3 and TRBJ2-3, with 7 bases lining up with TRBD1. CDR1 and CDR2 (germline): MNHEY, SVGEGT. The J segment lost 1 base and the V segment lost 4 bases, leaving 5 bases of the junction unmatched. There are 15 residues in the CDR3. The CDR3 reads CASSSHRGRTDTQYF. DNA for the CDR3: TGTGCCAGCAGTTCCCACAGGGGTCGCACAGATACGCAGTATTTT.

CDR3 protein: CASSSETEEVNTEAFF. CDR3 nucleotide sequence: TGTGCCAGCAGTTCTGAGACAGAGGAGGTGAACACTGAAGCTTTCTTT. J is TRBJ1-1 and V is TRBV28, with TRBD1 as a possible D gene (5 bases). CDR1 MDHEN and CDR2 SYDVKM come from the germline V gene. The length of the CDR3 is 16 residues. Trimming left V 4 bases short and J 0 bases short, with 15 bases between.

This clonotype was observed many times. V gene TRBV29-1 combines with J gene TRBJ2-3, with unresolved D. Looked up from germline, CDR1 is SQVTM and CDR2 is ANQGSEA. The V and J ends lost 0 bases and 2 bases respectively, with 6 bases between them. The CDR3 runs to 13 residues. Here the CDR3 reads CSVEERLTDTQYF. The DNA of the CDR3 is TGCAGCGTTGAAGAGCGGCTCACAGATACGCAGTATTTT.

This clonotype was counted only a few times. V usage is TRBV9 and J usage is TRBJ2-7; D remains unclear. The CDR3 totals 14 residues. V lost 4 bases and J 0 bases, leaving 11 bases between the germline ends. CDR1 and CDR2 (germline): SGDLS, YYNGEE. CDR3 bases: TGTGCCAGCAGCACCCGGGCGAGCTCCTACGAGCAGTACTTC. Translation gives CASSTRASSYEQYF.

The sample holds many counts of this clonotype. The chain combines TRBV20-1 with TRBJ1-5, with a possible D match to TRBD1 (6 bases). Trimming took off 6 bases at V and 4 bases at J, with 13 bases between the two ends. The V gene's germline CDR1 is DFQATT and CDR2 SNEGSKA (reference sequence). The CDR3 extends over 13 amino acids. The CDR3 sequence: CSANRQDNQPQHF. DNA of the CDR3: TGCAGTGCGAACCGACAGGATAATCAGCCCCAGCATTTT.

J is TRBJ2-7 and V is TRBV12-3 or TRBV12-4, with 7 bases matching TRBD2. J was trimmed by 0 bases and V by 10 bases; bases with no gene match: 3. The CDR3 length is 12 residues. CDR3 protein: CAMGDYSYEQYF. In nucleotides, the CDR3 is TGTGCCATGGGGGACTACTCCTACGAGCAGTACTTC.

This chain links TRBV10-3 with TRBJ2-6, with a possible D match to TRBD1 (6 bases). V was trimmed by 0 bases and J by 0 bases, leaving 18 bases between them. Germline-derived CDR1 and CDR2 are ENHRY and SYGVKD. The CDR3 has 20 residues. CDR3 sequence (DNA): TGTGCCATCAGTGAGTCCGAAGTAGGACAGTCCTCCTCTGGGGCCAACGTCCTGACTTTC. Translation: CAISESEVGQSSSGANVLTF.

This clonotype was detected only a few times. The chain combines TRBV12-3 or TRBV12-4 with TRBJ2-7, with 8 bases aligning to TRBD1. The V gene end was trimmed by 4 bases and the J gene end by 6 bases; junction bases not matched to a gene: 8. The CDR3 loop spans 14 amino acids. The CDR3 DNA sequence: TGTGCCAGCAGTTCCCAGACAGGGGCGGGCGAGCAGTACTTC. This gives the protein CASSSQTGAGEQYF.

The chain carries TRBV20-1 and TRBJ1-1, with TRBD1 as a possible D gene (6 bases). CDR3 length: 14 residues. Trimming took off 3 bases at V and 1 base at J, with 12 bases between the two ends. Germline lookup yields CDR1 DFQATT and CDR2 SNEGSKA (reference sequence). The CDR3 DNA is TGCAGTGCTAGGGGGGCAGTAAAGAACACTGAAGCTTTCTTT. It specifies CSARGAVKNTEAFF.

Comment on this clonotype: A read error may be the cause here, since a much bigger clone is one base away. V is TRBV28 and J is TRBJ2-1, with D possibly TRBD2 on 6 matching bases. The CDR3 extends over 15 amino acids. V was cut by 7 bases and J by 6 bases, with 19 bases left in between. Germline V gene lookup returns CDR1 MDHEN and CDR2 SYDVKM. In DNA, the CDR3 is TGTGCCAGCAACGCCGGGACTTGCGGGACCAATGAGCAGTTCTTC. It translates to CASNAGTCGTNEQFF.

This clonotype has just a few counts. The chain combines TRBV5-1 with TRBJ2-1; 7 nucleotides line up with TRBD1. The CDR3 has 13 amino acids. Trimming cost V 4 bases and J 6 bases; bases outside gene matches: 4. Looked up from germline, CDR1 is SGHRS and CDR2 is YFSETQ. This CDR3 is CASSEQGTNEQFF. The CDR3 DNA follows: TGCGCCAGCAGCGAACAGGGGACCAATGAGCAGTTCTTC.